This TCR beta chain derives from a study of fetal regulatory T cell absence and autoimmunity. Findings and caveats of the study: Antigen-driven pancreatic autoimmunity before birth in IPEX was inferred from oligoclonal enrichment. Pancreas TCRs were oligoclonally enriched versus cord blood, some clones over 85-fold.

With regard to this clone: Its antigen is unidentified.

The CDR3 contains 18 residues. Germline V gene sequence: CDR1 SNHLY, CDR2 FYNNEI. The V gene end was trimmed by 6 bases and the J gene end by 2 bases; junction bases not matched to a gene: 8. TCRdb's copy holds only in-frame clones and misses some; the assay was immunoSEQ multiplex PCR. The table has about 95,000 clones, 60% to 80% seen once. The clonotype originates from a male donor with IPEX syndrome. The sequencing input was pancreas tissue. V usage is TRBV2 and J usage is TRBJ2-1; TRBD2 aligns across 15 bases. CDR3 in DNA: TGTGCCAGCAGGTCCCCGGGACTAGCGGGAGGACCCTACAATGAGCAGTTCTTC. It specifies CASRSPGLAGGPYNEQFF.